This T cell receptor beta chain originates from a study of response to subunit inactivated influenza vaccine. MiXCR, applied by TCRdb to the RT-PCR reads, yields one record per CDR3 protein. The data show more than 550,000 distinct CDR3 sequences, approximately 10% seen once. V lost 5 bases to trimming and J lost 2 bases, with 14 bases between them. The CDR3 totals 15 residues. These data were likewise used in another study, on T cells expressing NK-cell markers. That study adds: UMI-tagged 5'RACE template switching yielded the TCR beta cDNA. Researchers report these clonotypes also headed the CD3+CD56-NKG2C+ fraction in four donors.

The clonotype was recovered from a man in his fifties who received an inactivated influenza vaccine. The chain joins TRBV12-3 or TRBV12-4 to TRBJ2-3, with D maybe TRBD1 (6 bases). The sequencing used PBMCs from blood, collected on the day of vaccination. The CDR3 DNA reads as TGTGCCAGCAGTAGACAGGCAACCCTCACAGATACGCAGTATTTT. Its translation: CASSRQATLTDTQYF.